These 10 T cell receptor beta chains came from one sample sequenced in a study of T cell responses to AZD1222 COVID-19 vaccine. Clones were read by immunoSEQ multiplex PCR, and TCRdb kept only the in-frame ones, dropping some. The data show 150,000 to 200,000 clones, with approximately 94% seen just once and 5.1% held by the top ten. The sequences come from peripheral blood, collected 28 days after the second AZD1222 dose. The source of these receptors is an adult who received the AZD1222 COVID-19 vaccine.

The V gene is TRBV28, the J gene TRBJ1-2; TRBD1 aligns across 9 bases. The CDR3 length is 14 residues. J gave up 3 bases and V 7 bases, and 6 bases lay outside the gene matches. CDR1 MDHEN and CDR2 SYDVKM come from the germline V gene. CDR3 DNA: TGTGCCAGCACTTCCACAGGGGGCGACTATGGCTACACCTTC. Its protein product is CASTSTGGDYGYTF.

The chain combines TRBV28 with TRBJ1-2, with D possibly being TRBD1 (5 bases). This CDR3 contains 14 residues. Looked up from germline, CDR1 is MDHEN and CDR2 is SYDVKM. Trimming took 9 bases from V and 7 from J, leaving 21 bases between them. The CDR3 region is CASWVAKGRGGYTF. The CDR3 coding sequence is TGTGCCAGTTGGGTGGCGAAGGGGAGGGGTGGCTACACCTTC.

The chain combines TRBV11-1 with TRBJ2-7; 12 nucleotides match TRBD2. Germline assignment: CDR1 SGHAT and CDR2 FQDESV (reference sequence). The CDR3 length is 14 residues. The V segment lost 4 bases and the J segment 6 bases; nucleotides outside the gene matches: 4. CDR3 residues: CASSSLAGGCEQYF. Here the CDR3 DNA reads TGTGCCAGCAGCTCTCTAGCGGGAGGGTGCGAGCAGTACTTC.

The CDR3 nucleotides read TGTGCCAGCTCACCACAGTCCGCGGAGACCCAGTACTTC. It encodes CASSPQSAETQYF. The rearrangement joins TRBV18 to TRBJ2-5; D unresolved. Germline V lookup: CDR1 KGHSH, CDR2 LQKENI. With 1 base removed from V and 5 bases from J, the gap between germline ends came to 8 bases. This CDR3 has 13 residues.

The count of this clone is one. The chain employs TRBV7-2 and TRBJ1-4; 7 nucleotides agree with TRBD1. Germline lookup yields CDR1 SGHTA and CDR2 FQGNSA. This CDR3 spans 14 amino acids. With 6 bases clipped from V and 5 bases from J, the junction kept 6 bases outside the gene matches. The CDR3 nucleotides are TGTGCCAGCAGTTCAAGACAGGGAAATGAAAAACTGTTTTTT. It codes for CASSSRQGNEKLFF.

This clone was seen just once. The chain joins TRBV28 to TRBJ1-1, with D tentatively TRBD1 (6 bases). CDR3 length equals 14 residues. The germline CDR1 and CDR2 sequences are MDHEN and SYDVKM. V lost 5 bases and J lost 3, with 13 bases in between. Written as DNA, the CDR3 is TGTGCCAGCAGTCCAGGGGTCCTTTACACTGAAGCTTTCTTT. Translation: CASSPGVLYTEAFF.

The V call is TRBV6-4, the J call TRBJ2-2; 8 bases line up with TRBD1. This CDR3 contains 15 residues. V gave up 5 bases and J gave up 4 bases; unmatched junction bases: 6. CDR1 MRHNA and CDR2 SNTAGT come from the germline V gene. The CDR3, as DNA: TGTGCCAGCAGTATACAGGGGGACGGCACCGGGGAGCTGTTTTTT. Translation: CASSIQGDGTGELFF.

The chain links TRBV21-1 to TRBJ1-4. TRBV21-1 is shown as a pseudogene. This CDR3 region has 14 residues. The CDR3 DNA reads as TGTGCCAGCCAGGATTTAGAGAGGGGCGGTGAACTGTTTTTT. It yields the protein CASQDLERGGELFF.

The chain couples TRBV7-5 to TRBJ2-5. TRBV7-5 is flagged as a pseudogene. The CDR3 loop spans 15 amino acids. The CDR3 here is CVRSLYFGALETQYF. The CDR3 DNA is TGTGTCAGAAGCTTATATTTTGGCGCTTTGGAGACCCAGTACTTC.

The V call is TRBV5-1, the J call TRBJ1-1; 7 bases are a match to TRBD1. Germline lookup yields CDR1 SGHRS and CDR2 YFSETQ. The CDR3 spans 21 residues. V was clipped by 3 bases and J by 4 bases; unmatched bases: 27. CDR3 sequence: CASSSHRGGQLLTREGTEAFF. The CDR3 DNA follows: TGCGCCAGCAGCTCACATCGGGGGGGACAGCTTCTTACAAGGGAGGGCACTGAAGCTTTCTTT.